This TCR beta chain derives from a study of blood T cell repertoires in COVID-19. Study as a whole: Sample material is recorded as cDNA or gDNA derived from T cells, B-cell-depleted T cells, or PBMCs.

Per germline, CDR1 SGHRS and CDR2 YFSETQ. The CDR3 consists of 18 residues. The V and J ends lost 4 bases and 0 bases, in that order; junction bases with no gene match: 13. The assay was immunoSEQ multiplex PCR, and TCRdb's table has in-frame clones only and misses some. The table lists around 430,000 clones, about 87% of them singletons. The Seattle patients, enrolled during active infection, were followed longitudinally. The sequenced material came from peripheral blood. This TCR derives from a woman between 50 and 59 years old with COVID-19, enrolled during active disease. The chain carries TRBV5-1 and TRBJ2-1, with 7 bases fitting TRBD2. The CDR3: CASSREPGGRPSYNEQFF. The CDR3 coding sequence is TGCGCCAGCAGCCGAGAACCGGGGGGACGCCCCTCCTACAATGAGCAGTTCTTC.